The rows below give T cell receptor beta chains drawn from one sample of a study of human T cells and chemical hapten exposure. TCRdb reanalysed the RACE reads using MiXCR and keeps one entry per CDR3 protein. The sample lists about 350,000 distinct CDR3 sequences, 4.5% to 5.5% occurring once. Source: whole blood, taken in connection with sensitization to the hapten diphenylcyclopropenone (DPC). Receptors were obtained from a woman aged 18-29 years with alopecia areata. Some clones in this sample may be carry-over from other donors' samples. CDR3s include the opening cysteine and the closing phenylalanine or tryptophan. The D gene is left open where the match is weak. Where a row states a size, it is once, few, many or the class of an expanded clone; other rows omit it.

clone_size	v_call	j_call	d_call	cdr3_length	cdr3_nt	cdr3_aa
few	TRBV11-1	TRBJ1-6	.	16	TGTGCCAGCAGCGCTGCTCGCGGTCGGATTCATTCACCCCTCCACTTT	CASSAARGRIHSPLHF
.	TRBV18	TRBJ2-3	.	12	TGTGCCAGCTCACCTGCGGATAATACGCAGTATTTT	CASSPADNTQYF
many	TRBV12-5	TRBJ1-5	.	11	TGTGCTAGTGGTTTGGACGAGACCCAGCATTTT	CASGLDETQHF
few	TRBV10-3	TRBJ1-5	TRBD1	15	TGTGCCATCAGCCTCGGGACAGGGTTAAATCAGCCCCAGCATTTT	CAISLGTGLNQPQHF
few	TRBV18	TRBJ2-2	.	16	TGTGCCAGCTCCAAATATCTGGCCGGGGACACCGGGGAGCTGTTTTTT	CASSKYLAGDTGELFF
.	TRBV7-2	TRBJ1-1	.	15	TGTGCCAGCAGCTTATCACGCGGAGGGAACACTGAAGCTTTCTTT	CASSLSRGGNTEAFF
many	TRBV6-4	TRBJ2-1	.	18	TGTGCCAGCAGTGAATGGGGGGCCGAATTTACGGGTTACAATGAGCAGTTCTTC	CASSEWGAEFTGYNEQFF
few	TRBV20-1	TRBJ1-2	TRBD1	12	TGCAGTGCGGAGACAGGGGACTATGGCTACACCTTC	CSAETGDYGYTF
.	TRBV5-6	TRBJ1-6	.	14	TGTGCCAGCAGCGTCGAGGCCGTCGGCTCACCCCTCCACTTT	CASSVEAVGSPLHF
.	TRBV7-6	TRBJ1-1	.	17	TGTGCCAGCAGCTTAGCAGAAACGACAGGCGAGAACACTGAAGCTTTCTTT	CASSLAETTGENTEAFF
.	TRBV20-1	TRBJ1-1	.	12	TGCGCAGAGGGTCGAACCAACACTGAAGCTTTCTTT	CAEGRTNTEAFF
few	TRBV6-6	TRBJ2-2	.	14	TGTGCCAGCGGCACGGGGTCGAACACCGGGGAGCTGTTTTTT	CASGTGSNTGELFF
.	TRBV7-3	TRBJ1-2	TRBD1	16	TGTGCCAGCAGCTCCTCTTCCGGGACAGTCACCTATGGCTACACCTTC	CASSSSSGTVTYGYTF
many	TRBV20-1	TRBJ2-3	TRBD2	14	TGCAGTTTCCAAGGTAGCGGGGGCCCTAATACGCAGTATTTT	CSFQGSGGPNTQYF
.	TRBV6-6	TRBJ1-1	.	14	TGTGCCAGCAGTTACTCTTACAGCCTCACTGAAGCTTTCTTT	CASSYSYSLTEAFF
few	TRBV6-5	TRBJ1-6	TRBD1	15	TGTGCCAGCAGTTACTCGGCCAGGGGGAATTCACCCCTCCACTTT	CASSYSARGNSPLHF
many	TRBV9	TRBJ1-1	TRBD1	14	TGTGCCAGCAGCGTACAGGGGGGTCACACTGAAGCTTTCTTT	CASSVQGGHTEAFF
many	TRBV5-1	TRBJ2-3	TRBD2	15	TGCGCCAGCAGCTTGGTTCTAGCGGGCACAGATACGCAGTATTTT	CASSLVLAGTDTQYF
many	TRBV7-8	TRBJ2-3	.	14	TGTGCCAGCAGCTTATCAAACGGCCCCGATACGCAGTATTTT	CASSLSNGPDTQYF
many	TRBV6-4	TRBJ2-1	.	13	TGTGCCAGCGCGGGACAGTTTTACAATGAGCAGTTCTTC	CASAGQFYNEQFF
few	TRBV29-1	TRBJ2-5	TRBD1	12	TGCAGCGTCGGACAGGGGCGGGAGACCCAGTACTTC	CSVGQGRETQYF
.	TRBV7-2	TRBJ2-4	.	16	TGTGCCAGCAGCTCGGGCCCCCCCCTCTGGGATACCATTCAGTACTTC	CASSSGPPLWDTIQYF
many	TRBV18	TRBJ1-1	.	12	TGTGCCAGCTCACCTGAGGGATCTGAAGCTTTCTTT	CASSPEGSEAFF
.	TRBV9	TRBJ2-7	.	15	TGTGCCAGCAGCGCCAGCGCTGGAGCCTCCTACGAGCAGTACTTC	CASSASAGASYEQYF